One and the same sample provided the 11 T cell receptor beta chains below, sequenced in a study of T cell responses to AZD1222 COVID-19 vaccine. Sequencing was performed with immunoSEQ multiplex PCR; in TCRdb, only in-frame clones are kept and a portion is missing. The data contain some 100,000 clones, about nine tenths of them singletons. The sequenced sample was peripheral blood, obtained on day 0 of AZD1222 vaccination. These receptor sequences come from an adult in good health.

The chain combines TRBV7-2 with TRBJ2-7, with D possibly being TRBD1 (6 bases). CDR1 is SGHTA and CDR2 is FQGNSA in the germline V gene. Trimming cost V 0 bases and J 8 bases, with 23 bases left between them. The CDR3 length is 17 residues. The CDR3 is CASSLAATGLTGAKQYF. CDR3 sequence (DNA): TGTGCCAGCAGCTTAGCGGCGACAGGCTTGACTGGCGCCAAGCAGTACTTC.

In DNA, the CDR3 is TGTGCCAGCAGTACCCTGGACAGGGCCGAGCAGTACTTC. Its protein is CASSTLDRAEQYF. The chain carries TRBV12-3 or TRBV12-4 and TRBJ2-7; 8 bases match TRBD1. J gave up 6 bases and V 5 bases, and 6 bases lay outside the gene matches. The CDR3 spans 13 residues.

The CDR3 reads CASSLAGHVGEKLFF. In DNA form, the CDR3 reads TGTGCCAGCAGCTTAGCGGGACACGTAGGTGAAAAACTGTTTTTT. The V gene is TRBV7-9, the J gene TRBJ1-4; perhaps TRBD1 as D (6 bases). V gave up 0 bases and J gave up 7 bases, with 12 bases separating them. Germline assignment: CDR1 SEHNR and CDR2 FQNEAQ (reference sequence). CDR3 size: 15 residues.

This clone has only one observation. CDR3 amino acids: CASSPPTSGSTGELFF. CDR3 in DNA: TGTGCCAGCTCACCACCGACTAGCGGGTCCACCGGGGAGCTGTTTTTT. The chain recombines TRBV18 with TRBJ2-2; TRBD2 aligns across 10 bases. Germline values: CDR1 KGHSH, CDR2 LQKENI. The CDR3 has 16 amino acids. The J segment lost 4 bases and the V segment lost 0 bases, leaving 2 bases of the junction unmatched.

The chain employs TRBV3-1 (or the pseudogene TRBV3-2) and TRBJ1-5, with TRBD1 as a possible D gene (5 bases). The CDR3 totals 15 residues. The V end lost 4 bases, the J end lost 0 bases, and 10 bases lay between the germline ends. Germline V gives CDR1 LGHDT, CDR2 YNNKEL (reference sequence). For the CDR3, the DNA is TGTGCCAGCAGCCCCGGGGCCTATAGCAATCAGCCCCAGCATTTT. Its translation is CASSPGAYSNQPQHF.

The CDR3 loop is CASSFAGALSNIQYF. The CDR3 DNA reads TGTGCCAGCAGTTTCGCAGGGGCCCTATCGAACATTCAGTACTTC. The chain couples TRBV2 to TRBJ2-4, with a weak D call TRBD1 (6 bases). Germline V lookup: CDR1 SNHLY, CDR2 FYNNEI. The length of the CDR3 is 15 residues. The V end was cut by 5 bases, the J end by 7 bases, with 18 bases between.

The rearrangement uses TRBV6-5 and TRBJ1-4; a weak D match, TRBD1 (6 bases). With 8 bases removed from V and 6 bases from J, the gap between germline ends came to 16 bases. The CDR3 length is 14 residues. Looked up from germline, CDR1 is MNHEY and CDR2 is SVGAGI. The CDR3 spells CASGRGGAYEKLFF. CDR3 sequence (DNA): TGTGCCAGCGGGCGCGGGGGCGCTTATGAAAAACTGTTTTTT.

This sequence joins TRBV7-2 and TRBJ2-2, with 14 bases aligning to TRBD2. The CDR3 has 16 amino acids. V was clipped by 5 bases and J by 4 bases; unmatched bases: 3. Germline V lookup: CDR1 SGHTA, CDR2 FQGNSA. In DNA, the CDR3 is TGTGCCAGCAGCGTGGGACTAGCGGGGGCCACCGGGGAGCTGTTTTTT. This gives the protein CASSVGLAGATGELFF. Complete variable domain (other parts from reference TRBV7-2 and TRBJ2-2): GAGVSQSPSNKVTEKGKDVELRCDPISGHTALYWYRQSLGQGLEFLIYFQGNSAPDKSGLPSDRFSAERTGGSVSTLTIQRTQQEDSAVYLCASSVGLAGATGELFFGEGSRLTVL.

The genes are TRBV7-9 and TRBJ1-5; D perhaps matches TRBD1 (5 bases). CDR3 size: 15 residues. Looked up from germline, CDR1 is SEHNR and CDR2 is FQNEAQ (reference sequence). The V end lost 4 bases, the J end lost 2 bases, and 12 bases lay between the germline ends. The CDR3 DNA reads as TGTGCCAGCAGCTCGCGGGGGAGTGGCAATCAGCCCCAGCATTTT. This gives the protein CASSSRGSGNQPQHF.

The genes are TRBV4-2 and TRBJ1-1, with TRBD1 matching over 11 bases. Germline-derived CDR1 and CDR2 are LGHNA and YNFKEQ. The CDR3 is 17 residues long. J gave up 4 bases and V 4 bases, and 11 bases lay outside the gene matches. This chain's CDR3 is CASSPGTGGPQGTEAFF. DNA of the CDR3: TGTGCCAGCAGCCCAGGGACAGGGGGACCCCAGGGCACTGAAGCTTTCTTT.

The V and J genes are TRBV19 and TRBJ1-1; D perhaps matches TRBD1 (5 bases). The V end was cut by 8 bases, the J end by 2 bases, with 15 bases between. CDR1 LNHDA and CDR2 SQIVND come from the germline V gene (reference sequence). The CDR3 extends over 14 amino acids. The CDR3 DNA reads TGTGCCAGTGCACCGCGACAGATCAACACTGAAGCTTTCTTT. This sequence encodes CASAPRQINTEAFF.